Listed below are T cell receptor beta chains from one sample, sequenced in a study of radiotherapy plus CTLA-4 blockade in lung cancer. The assay was immunoSEQ multiplex PCR, and TCRdb's table has in-frame clones only and misses some. The sample records around 80,000 clones, over 70% being singletons. The source material was peripheral blood, sampled from a patient treated with radiotherapy plus ipilimumab. The receptors were gathered from a human donor with non-small cell lung cancer whose response to radiotherapy plus ipilimumab could not be evaluated. Some clones in this sample may be carry-over from other donors' samples. CDR3s include the opening cysteine and the closing phenylalanine or tryptophan. The D gene is left open where the match is weak. Rows give clone size only sometimes, using once, few, many, or a class for an expanded clone.

d_call,j_call,v_call,clone_size,cdr3_aa,cdr3_nt
TRBD1,TRBJ2-3,TRBV15,-,CATSRGQGEDTQYF,TGTGCCACCAGCAGAGGACAGGGAGAAGATACGCAGTATTTT
-,TRBJ1-1,TRBV29-1,-,CSASRSMNTEAFF,TGCAGCGCCTCCCGGTCCATGAACACTGAAGCTTTCTTT
-,TRBJ1-5,TRBV27,-,CASSKQGSNQPQHF,TGTGCCAGCAGTAAACAGGGTAGCAATCAGCCCCAGCATTTT
TRBD1,TRBJ1-5,TRBV2,-,CASSGTGGQPQHF,TGTGCCAGCAGCGGGACAGGGGGGCAGCCCCAGCATTTT
TRBD2,TRBJ2-4,TRBV7-9,-,CASSSHPGLRGEGIQYF,TGTGCCAGCAGCAGCCACCCGGGACTACGGGGCGAGGGCATTCAGTACTTC
-,TRBJ1-4,TRBV18,-,CASSPRLGGNEKLFF,TGTGCCAGCTCACCACGCCTAGGCGGAAATGAAAAACTGTTTTTT
-,TRBJ1-4,TRBV2,-,CASKRGGNEKLFF,TGTGCCAGCAAGCGGGGGGGAAATGAAAAACTGTTTTTT
-,TRBJ1-3,TRBV7-8,few,CASSLFQDTIYF,TGTGCCAGCAGCTTATTCCAGGACACCATATATTTT
TRBD1,TRBJ2-5,TRBV7-2,-,CASSLARGQGQETQYF,TGTGCCAGCAGCTTAGCGCGAGGACAGGGACAAGAGACCCAGTACTTC
-,TRBJ2-4,TRBV2,-,CASSGGGLGYF,TGTGCCAGCAGTGGCGGCGGGCTTGGGTACTTC
-,TRBJ2-2,TRBV7-9,once,CASSQGRWVDYGELFF,TGTGCCAGCAGCCAGGGACGGTGGGTGGACTACGGGGAGCTGTTTTTT
-,TRBJ2-3,TRBV5-1,-,CASSLSHTDTQYF,TGCGCCAGCAGCTTATCACACACAGATACGCAGTATTTT
-,TRBJ2-7,TRBV19,-,CASSPQRREHEQYF,TGTGCCAGTAGTCCCCAAAGGCGGGAACACGAGCAGTACTTC
-,TRBJ1-1,TRBV6-6,few,CASSYSGGGTEAFF,TGTGCCAGCAGTTACTCGGGGGGGGGCACTGAAGCTTTCTTT
-,TRBJ1-6,TRBV6-5,-,CASSLVQGRGRLHF,TGTGCCAGCAGTCTTGTCCAGGGGAGGGGGAGGCTCCACTTT
-,TRBJ1-2,TRBV7-6,few,CASSPTRGEYGYTF,TGTGCCAGCAGCCCGACCCGGGGAGAATATGGCTACACCTTC
-,TRBJ2-3,TRBV11-2,once,CASSPEWGHRDDTQYF,TGTGCCAGCAGCCCCGAGTGGGGGCATAGGGACGATACGCAGTATTTT
-,TRBJ2-5,TRBV11-2,-,CASSLVWLPSGETQYF,TGTGCCAGCAGCTTAGTGTGGCTACCATCGGGGGAGACCCAGTACTTC
TRBD1,TRBJ1-2,TRBV28,-,CASSEGSDWTGSGGYTF,TGTGCCAGCAGTGAAGGTTCTGATTGGACAGGGTCGGGAGGCTACACCTTC
-,TRBJ1-4,TRBV11-2,few,CASSAHTGVEEKLFF,TGTGCCAGCAGCGCCCATACCGGGGTAGAGGAAAAACTGTTTTTT
-,TRBJ1-5,TRBV7-2,-,CASSLADNSPQHF,TGTGCCAGCAGCTTAGCGGACAATTCGCCCCAGCATTTT
-,TRBJ1-1,TRBV5-5,-,CASSLERQTMNTEAFF,TGTGCCAGCAGCTTGGAGCGACAGACAATGAACACTGAAGCTTTCTTT
-,TRBJ2-3,TRBV7-6,-,CASSSKGELQINTQYF,TGTGCCAGCAGCTCGAAAGGCGAGTTACAGATTAATACGCAGTATTTT
TRBD1,TRBJ1-1,TRBV9,-,CASSQTGGTEAFF,TGTGCCAGCAGCCAAACAGGGGGCACTGAAGCTTTCTTT
TRBD1,TRBJ1-1,TRBV10-3,few,CAISESFQGAEAFF,TGTGCCATCAGTGAGTCGTTCCAGGGGGCTGAAGCTTTCTTT
TRBD1,TRBJ1-2,TRBV7-2,-,CASSPTRDRGGGYTF,TGTGCCAGCAGCCCGACCCGGGACAGGGGAGGAGGCTACACCTTC
TRBD1,TRBJ1-4,TRBV6-5,-,CASGGTARLEKLFF,TGTGCCAGCGGGGGGACAGCTCGGCTTGAAAAACTGTTTTTT
-,TRBJ2-1,TRBV5-1,-,CASSLNQGKYNEQFF,TGCGCCAGCAGCTTGAATCAGGGAAAATACAATGAGCAGTTCTTC
TRBD1,TRBJ1-4,TRBV7-9,few,CASSQRQGENEKLFF,TGTGCCAGCAGCCAGAGACAGGGGGAGAATGAAAAACTGTTTTTT
TRBD1,TRBJ1-5,TRBV18,-,CASSPGTGRNQPQHF,TGTGCCAGCTCACCCGGGACAGGGCGCAATCAGCCCCAGCATTTT
TRBD1,TRBJ2-7,TRBV6-6,-,CASTPTGGYEQYF,TGTGCCAGCACCCCGACAGGGGGCTACGAGCAGTACTTC
-,TRBJ1-4,TRBV5-1,-,CASSFGATNEKLFF,TGCGCCAGCAGCTTTGGGGCTACTAATGAAAAACTGTTTTTT
-,TRBJ1-3,TRBV2,once,CASNSRGASGNTIYF,TGTGCCAGCAACAGCAGGGGCGCCTCTGGAAACACCATATATTTT
TRBD2,TRBJ2-2,TRBV25-1,-,CASGGEGNTGELFF,TGTGCCAGCGGGGGGGAAGGGAACACCGGGGAGCTGTTTTTT
TRBD1,TRBJ1-2,TRBV7-2,-,CASSLGSARGQNGYTF,TGTGCCAGCAGCTTAGGTTCGGCCAGGGGGCAGAATGGCTACACCTTC
TRBD2,TRBJ2-1,TRBV28,-,CASSLIGGYNEQFF,TGTGCCAGCAGTTTGATCGGGGGGTACAATGAGCAGTTCTTC
TRBD2,TRBJ2-2,TRBV9,-,CANSWAGGTSNTGELFF,TGTGCCAACAGTTGGGCGGGGGGTACGTCGAACACCGGGGAGCTGTTTTTT
TRBD2,TRBJ2-7,TRBV6-5,-,CASSDGGYGEQYF,TGTGCCAGCAGCGACGGGGGGTATGGGGAGCAGTACTTC
-,TRBJ2-2,TRBV6-6,few,CASSYRGTGELFF,TGTGCCAGCAGTTACAGGGGTACCGGGGAGCTGTTTTTT
-,TRBJ1-2,TRBV7-6,once,CASSLDAEGLNYGYTF,TGTGCCAGCAGCCTCGACGCAGAGGGTCTTAACTATGGCTACACCTTC
TRBD1,TRBJ2-7,TRBV5-1,-,CASGSTGQNEQYF,TGCGCCAGCGGATCGACAGGGCAGAACGAGCAGTACTTC
-,TRBJ1-3,TRBV6-1,-,CASSQVSGNTIYF,TGTGCCAGCAGTCAGGTCTCTGGAAACACCATATATTTT
TRBD1,TRBJ1-6,TRBV2,-,CARRTGNSPLHF,TGTGCCCGCCGGACAGGCAATTCACCCCTCCACTTT
-,TRBJ2-1,TRBV5-4,few,CASSLAREPYNEQFF,TGTGCCAGCAGCTTGGCCAGGGAACCCTACAATGAGCAGTTCTTC
TRBD2,TRBJ2-3,TRBV19,-,CASAIGLAGGPVYTQYF,TGTGCCAGCGCTATCGGGCTAGCGGGGGGGCCGGTCTATACGCAGTATTTT
TRBD1,TRBJ1-2,TRBV6-5,-,CASSPDRVYGYTF,TGTGCCAGCAGCCCGGACAGGGTCTATGGCTACACCTTC